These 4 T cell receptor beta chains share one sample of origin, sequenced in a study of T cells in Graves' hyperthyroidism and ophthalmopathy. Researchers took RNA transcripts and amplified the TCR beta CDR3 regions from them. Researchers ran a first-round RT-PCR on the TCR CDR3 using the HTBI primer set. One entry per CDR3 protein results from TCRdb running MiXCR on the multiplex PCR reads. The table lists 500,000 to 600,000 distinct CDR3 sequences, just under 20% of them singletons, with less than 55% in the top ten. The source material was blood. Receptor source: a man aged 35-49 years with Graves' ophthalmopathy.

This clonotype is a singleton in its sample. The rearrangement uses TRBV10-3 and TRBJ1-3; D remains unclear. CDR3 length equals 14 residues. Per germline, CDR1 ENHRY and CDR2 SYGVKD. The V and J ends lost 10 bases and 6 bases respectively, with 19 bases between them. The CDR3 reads CATSAAGASNTIYF. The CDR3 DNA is TGTGCCACCTCGGCTGCAGGAGCTTCAAACACCATATATTTT.

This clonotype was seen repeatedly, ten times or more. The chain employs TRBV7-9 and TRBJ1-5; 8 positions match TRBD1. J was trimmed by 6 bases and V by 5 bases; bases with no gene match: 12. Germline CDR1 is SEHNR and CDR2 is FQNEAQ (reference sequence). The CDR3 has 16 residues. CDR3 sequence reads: CASSHGARGRGQPQHF. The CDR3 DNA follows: TGTGCCAGCAGCCACGGAGCCAGGGGGCGAGGTCAGCCCCAGCATTTT.

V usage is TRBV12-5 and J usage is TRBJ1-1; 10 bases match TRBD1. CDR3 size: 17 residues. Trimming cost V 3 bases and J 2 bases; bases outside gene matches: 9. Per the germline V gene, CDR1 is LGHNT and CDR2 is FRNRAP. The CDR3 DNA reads TGTGCTAGTGGTTTTTCCCCCGGGGACAGGGGAAACACTGAAGCTTTCTTT. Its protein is CASGFSPGDRGNTEAFF.

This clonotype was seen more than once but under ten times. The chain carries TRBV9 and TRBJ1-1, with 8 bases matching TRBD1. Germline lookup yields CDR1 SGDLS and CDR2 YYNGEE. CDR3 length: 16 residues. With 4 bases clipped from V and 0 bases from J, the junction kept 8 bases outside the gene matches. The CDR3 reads CASSYGQGTMNTEAFF. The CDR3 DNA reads TGTGCCAGCAGCTACGGACAGGGTACTATGAACACTGAAGCTTTCTTT.